This passage covers 14 T cell receptor beta chains from one sample sequenced in a study of Ad26.COV2.S vaccination and SARS-CoV-2 variants. The treatment: 15 to 20 received Ad26.COV2.S at low or high dose, single or two shots; roughly five received placebo; per-sample allocation not given. Sampling happened 63 days after the first vaccine or placebo injection. Assay used: immunoSEQ multiplex PCR; TCRdb lists only in-frame clones, some missing. The table has about 680,000 clones, around 92% seen once. This sample comprised peripheral blood, obtained in a trial of Ad26.COV2.S vaccine versus placebo. Every receptor here comes from a person aged 18-65 years who received the Ad26.COV2.S COVID-19 vaccine or a placebo.

In its sample, this clone was seen once. The chain combines TRBV9 with TRBJ2-3, with 7 bases matching TRBD2. CDR1 is SGDLS, CDR2 YYNGEE, per germline. V lost 0 bases, J lost 2 bases, and 3 bases stayed unmatched. The CDR3 loop spans 15 amino acids. The CDR3 protein is CASSVVGGVTDTQYF. The CDR3, as DNA: TGTGCCAGCAGCGTAGTGGGGGGGGTCACAGATACGCAGTATTTT.

The chain has TRBV10-3 and TRBJ2-5, with 9 bases that match TRBD1. The CDR3 is 14 residues long. Looked up from germline, CDR1 is ENHRY and CDR2 is SYGVKD. J was trimmed by 4 bases and V by 5 bases; bases with no gene match: 5. The CDR3 DNA follows: TGTGCCATCAGTTCGGACAGGGGAGGAGAGACCCAGTACTTC. Protein product: CAISSDRGGETQYF.

The rearrangement joins TRBV19 to TRBJ1-5, with no clear D. CDR1 LNHDA and CDR2 SQIVND come from the germline V gene (reference sequence). The CDR3 spans 12 residues. Between the trimmed V and J ends, which lost 5 bases and 5 bases, there was a span of 7 bases. The CDR3 region is CASSASYQPQHF. Written as DNA, the CDR3 is TGTGCCAGTAGTGCTTCTTATCAGCCCCAGCATTTT.

This chain links TRBV4-3 with TRBJ1-2, with D unclear. Per the germline V gene, CDR1 is LGHNA and CDR2 is YSLEER. Trimming cost V 2 bases and J 4 bases, with 11 bases left between them. This CDR3 is 14 amino acids long. The CDR3 bases are TGCGCCAGCAGCCAATTAATCCGAAGCTATGGCTACACCTTC. Translating gives CASSQLIRSYGYTF.

This clone has just one count. The chain carries TRBV19 and TRBJ2-7, with 9 bases aligning to TRBD1. There are 17 residues in the CDR3. V shed 3 bases and J 3 bases; nucleotides not matched to a gene: 12. The germline V gene encodes CDR1 LNHDA and CDR2 SQIVND (reference sequence). Here the CDR3 DNA reads TGTGCCAGTAGTATGGGCACCGGACAGGGGACAGTCTACGAGCAGTACTTC. This encodes CASSMGTGQGTVYEQYF.

The rearrangement joins TRBV10-1 to TRBJ1-6, with TRBD1 matching over 9 bases. With 6 bases clipped from V and 7 bases from J, the junction kept 10 bases outside the gene matches. The germline V gene has CDR1 WNHNN and CDR2 SYGVQD (reference sequence). The CDR3 is 16 residues long. For the CDR3, the DNA is TGCGCCAGCAGCGAAACAGGGGGCGCCGGGAATTCACCCCTCCACTTT. This codes for CASSETGGAGNSPLHF.

This clone was found once. A far larger clone is a single base away, which makes a read error likely. The chain recombines TRBV7-9 with TRBJ2-7; 9 positions match TRBD1. CDR3 length: 14 residues. J lost 3 bases, V lost 4 bases, and 4 bases had no gene match. Per germline, CDR1 SEHNR and CDR2 FQNEAQ (reference sequence). CDR3 region: CASSYPGQGYEQYF. CDR3 bases: TGTGCCAGCAGCTACCCGGGACAGGGCTACGAGCAGTACTTC.

V gene TRBV5-5 combines with J gene TRBJ1-4; the match to TRBD1 covers 7 bases. The V segment lost 4 bases and the J segment 3 bases; nucleotides outside the gene matches: 6. The germline gives CDR1 SGHKS, CDR2 YYEKEE (reference sequence). The CDR3 has 15 residues. Written as DNA, the CDR3 is TGTGCCAGCAGCCTCTGGACAGGTTCTAATGAAAAACTGTTTTTT. Translation: CASSLWTGSNEKLFF. Looking up the rest from reference TRBV5-5 and TRBJ1-4 gives the full variable domain: DAGVTQSPTHLIKTRGQQVTLRCSPISGHKSVSWYQQVLGQGPQFIFQYYEKEERGRGNFPDRFSARQFPNYSSELNVNALLLGDSALYLCASSLWTGSNEKLFFGSGTQLSVL.

The chain carries TRBV5-6 and TRBJ1-4; D remains ambiguous. The CDR3 contains 16 residues. Germline loops: CDR1 SGHDT, CDR2 YYEEEE. Deletions cut 2 bases from V and 5 bases from J, with 16 bases between. CDR3 residues: CASSFKPKIPNEKLFF. The CDR3 nucleotides read TGTGCCAGCAGCTTTAAGCCGAAAATCCCCAATGAAAAACTGTTTTTT.

The V gene is TRBV6-1, the J gene TRBJ1-3; D gene unclear. Germline-derived CDR1 and CDR2 are MNHNS and SASEGT. This CDR3 spans 17 amino acids. Trimming cost V 3 bases and J 0 bases, with 15 bases left between them. This chain's CDR3 is CASSDRQLSSSGNTIYF. In nucleotides, the CDR3 is TGTGCCAGCAGTGACCGACAACTATCGAGCTCTGGAAACACCATATATTTT.

The CDR3 reads CASSPAKREAFF. The DNA for the CDR3 is TGTGCCAGCAGCCCGGCTAAAAGGGAAGCTTTCTTT. The J gene is TRBJ1-1, the V gene TRBV7-8; D unresolved. V was clipped by 5 bases and J by 8 bases, with 12 bases between them. The CDR3 is 12 residues long. Germline lookup yields CDR1 SGHVS and CDR2 FQNEAQ.

As for this clone: The sample holds other DNA sequences that translate to the same CDR3. This chain links TRBV19 with TRBJ1-1; 7 nucleotides match TRBD1. The CDR3 is made up of 14 amino acids. The germline V gene encodes CDR1 LNHDA and CDR2 SQIVND (reference sequence). V dropped 0 bases and J dropped 3; count of bases not matched to a gene: 1. This CDR3 reads CASSIDRGDTEAFF. CDR3 DNA: TGTGCCAGTAGTATAGACAGGGGGGACACTGAAGCTTTCTTT.

This chain uses TRBV7-9 with TRBJ2-7; 9 positions match TRBD2. CDR1 and CDR2 (germline): SEHNR, FQNEAQ (reference sequence). The CDR3 contains 15 residues. The trim removed 5 bases at V and 1 base at J, leaving 6 bases unmatched. The CDR3 spells CASSNLAGPSYEQYF. The CDR3 coding sequence is TGTGCCAGCAGCAACCTAGCGGGGCCTTCCTACGAGCAGTACTTC.

The chain employs TRBV5-4 and TRBJ2-5, with D possibly TRBD2 on 5 matching bases. The CDR3 is made up of 13 amino acids. V gave up 5 bases and J gave up 1 base, with 9 bases separating them. CDR1 SGHNT and CDR2 YYREEE come from the germline V gene (reference sequence). The CDR3, as DNA: TGTGCCAGCAGAACCGGACTCCAAGAGACCCAGTACTTC. This encodes CASRTGLQETQYF.